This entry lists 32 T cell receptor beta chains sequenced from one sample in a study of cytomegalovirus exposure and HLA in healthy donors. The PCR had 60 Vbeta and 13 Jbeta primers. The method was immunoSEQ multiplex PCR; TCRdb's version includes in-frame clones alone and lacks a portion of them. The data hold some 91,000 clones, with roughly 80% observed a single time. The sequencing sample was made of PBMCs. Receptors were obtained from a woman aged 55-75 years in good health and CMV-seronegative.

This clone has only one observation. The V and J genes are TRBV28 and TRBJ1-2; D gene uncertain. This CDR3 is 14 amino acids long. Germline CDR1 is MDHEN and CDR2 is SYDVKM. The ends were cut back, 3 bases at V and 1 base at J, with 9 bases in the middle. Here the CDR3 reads CASSLLRVNYGYTF. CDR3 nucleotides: TGTGCCAGCAGTTTGTTACGCGTTAACTATGGCTACACCTTC.

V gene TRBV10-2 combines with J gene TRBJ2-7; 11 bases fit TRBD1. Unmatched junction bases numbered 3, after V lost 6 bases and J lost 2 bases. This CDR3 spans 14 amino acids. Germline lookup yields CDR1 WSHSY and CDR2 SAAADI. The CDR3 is CASSGTGGTYEQYF. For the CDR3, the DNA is TGCGCCAGCAGCGGGACAGGGGGAACCTACGAGCAGTACTTC.

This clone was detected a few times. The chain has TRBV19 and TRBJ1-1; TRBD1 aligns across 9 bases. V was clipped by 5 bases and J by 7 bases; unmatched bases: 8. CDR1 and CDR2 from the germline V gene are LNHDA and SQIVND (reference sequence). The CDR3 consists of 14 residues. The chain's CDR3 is CASSPTTGGFEAFF. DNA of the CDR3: TGTGCCAGTAGTCCCACGACAGGGGGTTTTGAAGCTTTCTTT. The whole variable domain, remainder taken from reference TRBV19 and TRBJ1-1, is DGGITQSPKYLFRKEGQNVTLSCEQNLNHDAMYWYRQDPGQGLRLIYYSQIVNDFQKGDIAEGYSVSREKKESFPLTVTSAQKNPTAFYLCASSPTTGGFEAFFGQGTRLTVV.

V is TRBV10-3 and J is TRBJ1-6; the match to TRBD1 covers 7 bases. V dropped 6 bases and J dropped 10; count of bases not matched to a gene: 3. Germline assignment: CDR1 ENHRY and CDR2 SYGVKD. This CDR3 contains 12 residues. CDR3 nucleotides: TGTGCCATCAGGGAGACAGGGTCACCCCTCCACTTT. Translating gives CAIRETGSPLHF.

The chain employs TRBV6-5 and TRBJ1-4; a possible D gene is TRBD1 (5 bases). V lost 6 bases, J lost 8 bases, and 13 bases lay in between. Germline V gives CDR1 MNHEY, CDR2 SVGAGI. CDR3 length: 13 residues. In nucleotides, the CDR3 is TGTGCCAGCAGACCCGGTTACAGGGAAAAACTGTTTTTT. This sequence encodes CASRPGYREKLFF.

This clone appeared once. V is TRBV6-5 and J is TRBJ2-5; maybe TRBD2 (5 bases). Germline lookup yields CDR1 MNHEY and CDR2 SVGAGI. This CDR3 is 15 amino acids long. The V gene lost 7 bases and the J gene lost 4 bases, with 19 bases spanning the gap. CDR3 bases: TGTGCCAGCAAGGGAGCCGGCAATTCATTAGAGACCCAGTACTTC. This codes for CASKGAGNSLETQYF.

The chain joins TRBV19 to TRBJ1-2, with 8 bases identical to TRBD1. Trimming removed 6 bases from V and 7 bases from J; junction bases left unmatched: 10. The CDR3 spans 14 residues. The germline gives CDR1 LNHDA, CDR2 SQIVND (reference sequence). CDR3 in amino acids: CASRPAQGGSGYTF. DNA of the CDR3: TGTGCCAGTAGACCCGCACAGGGGGGTTCTGGCTACACCTTC.

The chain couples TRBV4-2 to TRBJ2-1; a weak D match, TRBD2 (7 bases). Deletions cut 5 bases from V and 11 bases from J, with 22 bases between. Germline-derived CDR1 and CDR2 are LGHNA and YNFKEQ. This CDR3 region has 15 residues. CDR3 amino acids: CASSGSGGLSEKQFF. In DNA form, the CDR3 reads TGTGCCAGCAGCGGGTCGGGGGGCCTGTCTGAAAAGCAGTTCTTC.

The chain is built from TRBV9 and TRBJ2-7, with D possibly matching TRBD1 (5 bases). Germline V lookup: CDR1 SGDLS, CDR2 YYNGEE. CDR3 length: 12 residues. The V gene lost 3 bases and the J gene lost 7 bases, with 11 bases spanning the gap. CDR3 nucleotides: TGTGCCAGCAGCGGATCAGGGATTGAGCAGTACTTC. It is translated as CASSGSGIEQYF.

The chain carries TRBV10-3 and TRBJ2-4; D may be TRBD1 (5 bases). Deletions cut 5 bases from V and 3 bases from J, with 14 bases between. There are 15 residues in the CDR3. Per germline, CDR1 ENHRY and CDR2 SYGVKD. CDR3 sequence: CAISPGATDKNIQYF. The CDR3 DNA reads TGTGCCATCAGTCCTGGGGCCACCGACAAAAACATTCAGTACTTC.

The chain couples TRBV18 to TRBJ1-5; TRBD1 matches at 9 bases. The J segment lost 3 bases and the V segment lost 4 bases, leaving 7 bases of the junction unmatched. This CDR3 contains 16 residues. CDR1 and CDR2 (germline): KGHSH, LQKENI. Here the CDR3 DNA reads TGTGCCAGCTCACAAACAGGGGGCTTTAACAATCAGCCCCAGCATTTT. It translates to CASSQTGGFNNQPQHF.

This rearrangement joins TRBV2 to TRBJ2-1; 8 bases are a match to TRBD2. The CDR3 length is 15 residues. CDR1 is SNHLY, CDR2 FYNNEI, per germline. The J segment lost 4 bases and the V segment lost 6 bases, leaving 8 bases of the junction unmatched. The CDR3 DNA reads TGTGCCAGCAGAACATTAGCGGGACTATACAATGAGCAGTTCTTC. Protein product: CASRTLAGLYNEQFF.

The CDR3 DNA reads TGTGCCAGCAGCTCGACAGGTAGCAATCAGCCCCAGCATTTT. Protein product: CASSSTGSNQPQHF. The V and J genes are TRBV7-9 and TRBJ1-5; D possibly corresponds to TRBD1 (6 bases). The V end lost 4 bases, the J end lost 0 bases, and 7 bases lay between the germline ends. CDR3 length: 14 residues. From germline, CDR1 is SEHNR and CDR2 FQNEAQ (reference sequence).

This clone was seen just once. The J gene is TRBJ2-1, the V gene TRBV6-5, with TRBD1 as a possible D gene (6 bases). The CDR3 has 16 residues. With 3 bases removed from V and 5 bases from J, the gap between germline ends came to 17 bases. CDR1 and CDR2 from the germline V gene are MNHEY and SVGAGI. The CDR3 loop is CASSYLPGQLNNEQFF. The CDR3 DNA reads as TGTGCCAGCAGTTATTTACCGGGACAACTTAACAATGAGCAGTTCTTC.

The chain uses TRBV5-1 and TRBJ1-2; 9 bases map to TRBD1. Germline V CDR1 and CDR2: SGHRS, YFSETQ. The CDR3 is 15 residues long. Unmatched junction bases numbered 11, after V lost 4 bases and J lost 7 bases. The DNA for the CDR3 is TGCGCCAGCAGCAATAGAGACGGGACAGGGTTTGGCTACACCTTC. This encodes CASSNRDGTGFGYTF.

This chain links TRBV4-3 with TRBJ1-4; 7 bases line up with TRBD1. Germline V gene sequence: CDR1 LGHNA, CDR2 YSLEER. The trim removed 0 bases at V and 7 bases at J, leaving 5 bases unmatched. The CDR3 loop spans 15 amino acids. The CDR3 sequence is CASSQEWSGGEKLFF. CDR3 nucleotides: TGCGCCAGCAGCCAAGAATGGTCAGGGGGTGAAAAACTGTTTTTT.

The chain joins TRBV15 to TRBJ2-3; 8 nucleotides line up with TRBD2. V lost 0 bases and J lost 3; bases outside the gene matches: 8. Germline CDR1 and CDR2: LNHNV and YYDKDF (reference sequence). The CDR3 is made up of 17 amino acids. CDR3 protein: CATSRDSSGGGTDTQYF. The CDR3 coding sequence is TGTGCCACCAGCAGAGATTCGAGCGGGGGAGGGACAGATACGCAGTATTTT.

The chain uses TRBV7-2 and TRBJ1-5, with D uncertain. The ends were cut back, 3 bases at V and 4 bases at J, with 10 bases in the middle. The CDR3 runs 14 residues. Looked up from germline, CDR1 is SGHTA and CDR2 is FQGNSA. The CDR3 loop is CASSLGRFNQPQHF. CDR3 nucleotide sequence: TGTGCCAGCAGCTTGGGCAGGTTTAATCAGCCCCAGCATTTT.

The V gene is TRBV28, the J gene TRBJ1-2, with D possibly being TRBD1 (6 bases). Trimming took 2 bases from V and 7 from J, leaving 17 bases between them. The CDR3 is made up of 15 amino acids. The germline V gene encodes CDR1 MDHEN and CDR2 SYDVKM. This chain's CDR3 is CASSLRGRGLGGYTF. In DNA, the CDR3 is TGTGCCAGCAGTTTAAGGGGCAGGGGTTTGGGTGGCTACACCTTC.

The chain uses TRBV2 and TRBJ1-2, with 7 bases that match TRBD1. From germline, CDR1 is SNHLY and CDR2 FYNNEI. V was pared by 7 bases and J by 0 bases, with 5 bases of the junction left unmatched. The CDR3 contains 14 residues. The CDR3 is CASTTTGSNYGYTF. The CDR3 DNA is TGTGCCAGCACCACGACAGGGTCTAACTATGGCTACACCTTC.

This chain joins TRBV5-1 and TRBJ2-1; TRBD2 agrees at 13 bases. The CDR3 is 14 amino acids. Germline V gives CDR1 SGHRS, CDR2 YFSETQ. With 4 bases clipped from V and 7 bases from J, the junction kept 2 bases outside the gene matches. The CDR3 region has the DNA TGCGCCAGCAGCCAGGGACTAGCGGGAAATGAGCAGTTCTTC. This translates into CASSQGLAGNEQFF.

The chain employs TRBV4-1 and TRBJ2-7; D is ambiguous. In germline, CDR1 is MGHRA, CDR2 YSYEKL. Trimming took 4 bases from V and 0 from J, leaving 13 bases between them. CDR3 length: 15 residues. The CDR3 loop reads CASSPQTGFSYEQYF. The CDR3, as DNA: TGCGCCAGCAGCCCCCAGACTGGTTTCTCCTACGAGCAGTACTTC.

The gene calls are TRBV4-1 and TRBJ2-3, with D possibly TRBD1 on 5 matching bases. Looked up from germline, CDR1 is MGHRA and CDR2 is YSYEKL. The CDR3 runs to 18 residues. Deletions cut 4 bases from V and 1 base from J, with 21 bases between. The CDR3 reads CASSPRVGFGMGTDTQYF. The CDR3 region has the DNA TGCGCCAGCAGCCCCAGGGTTGGGTTTGGGATGGGCACAGATACGCAGTATTTT.

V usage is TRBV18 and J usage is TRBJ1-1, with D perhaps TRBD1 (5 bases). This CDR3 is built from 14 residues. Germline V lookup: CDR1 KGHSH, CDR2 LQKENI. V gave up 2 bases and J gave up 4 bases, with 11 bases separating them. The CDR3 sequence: CASSPSEGSTEAFF. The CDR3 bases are TGTGCCAGCTCACCATCGGAGGGGAGCACTGAAGCTTTCTTT.

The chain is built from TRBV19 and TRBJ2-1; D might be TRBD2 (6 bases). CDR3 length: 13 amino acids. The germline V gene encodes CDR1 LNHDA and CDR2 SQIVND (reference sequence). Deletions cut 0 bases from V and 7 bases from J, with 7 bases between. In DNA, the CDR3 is TGTGCCAGTAGTATAGACGGGGGTAATGAGCAGTTCTTC. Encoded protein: CASSIDGGNEQFF.

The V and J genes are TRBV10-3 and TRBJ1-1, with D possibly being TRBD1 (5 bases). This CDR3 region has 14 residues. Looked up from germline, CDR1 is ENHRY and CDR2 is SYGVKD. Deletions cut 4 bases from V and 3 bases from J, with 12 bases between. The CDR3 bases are TGTGCCATCAGTGGCAGGGCCGATCACACTGAAGCTTTCTTT. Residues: CAISGRADHTEAFF.

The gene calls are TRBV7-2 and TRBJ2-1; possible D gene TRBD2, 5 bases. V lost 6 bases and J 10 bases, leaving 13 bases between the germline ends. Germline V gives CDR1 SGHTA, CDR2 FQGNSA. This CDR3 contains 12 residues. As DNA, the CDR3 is TGTGCCAGCAGATTTACTAGTATCGAGCAGTTCTTC. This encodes CASRFTSIEQFF.

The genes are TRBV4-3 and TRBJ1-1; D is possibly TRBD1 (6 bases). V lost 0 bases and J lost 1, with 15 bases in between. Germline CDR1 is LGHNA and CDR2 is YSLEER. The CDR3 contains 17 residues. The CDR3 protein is CASSQDPQTGSNTEAFF. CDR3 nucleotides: TGCGCCAGCAGCCAAGATCCCCAGACAGGATCGAACACTGAAGCTTTCTTT.

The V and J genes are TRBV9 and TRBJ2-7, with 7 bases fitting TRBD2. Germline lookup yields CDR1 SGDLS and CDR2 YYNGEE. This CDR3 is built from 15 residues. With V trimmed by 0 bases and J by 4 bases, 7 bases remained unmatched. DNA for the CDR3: TGTGCCAGCAGCGTAGGCCCAGCGGGAAGTTACGAGCAGTACTTC. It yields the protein CASSVGPAGSYEQYF.

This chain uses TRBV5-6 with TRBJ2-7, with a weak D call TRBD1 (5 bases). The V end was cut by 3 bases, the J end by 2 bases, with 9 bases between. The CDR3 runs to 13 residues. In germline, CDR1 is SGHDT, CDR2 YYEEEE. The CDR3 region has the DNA TGTGCCAGCAGCTCTCGGACAACCTACGAGCAGTACTTC. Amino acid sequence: CASSSRTTYEQYF.

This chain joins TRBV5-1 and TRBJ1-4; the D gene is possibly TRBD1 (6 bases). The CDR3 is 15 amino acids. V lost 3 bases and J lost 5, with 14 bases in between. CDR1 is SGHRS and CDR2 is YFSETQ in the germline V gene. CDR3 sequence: CASSSSGTNNEKLFF. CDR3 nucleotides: TGCGCCAGCAGCTCCTCCGGGACAAACAATGAAAAACTGTTTTTT. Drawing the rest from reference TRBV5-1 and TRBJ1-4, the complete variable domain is KAGVTQTPRYLIKTRGQQVTLSCSPISGHRSVSWYQQTPGQGLQFLFEYFSETQRNKGNFPGRFSGRQFSNSRSEMNVSTLELGDSALYLCASSSSGTNNEKLFFGSGTQLSVL.

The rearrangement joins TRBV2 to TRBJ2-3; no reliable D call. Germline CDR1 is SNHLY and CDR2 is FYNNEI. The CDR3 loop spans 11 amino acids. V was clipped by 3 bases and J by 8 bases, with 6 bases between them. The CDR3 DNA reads TGTGCCAGCAGTGAGCACGGTACGCAGTATTTT. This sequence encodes CASSEHGTQYF.